This TCR beta chain came from a study of blood T cell repertoires in COVID-19. Profiling relied on immunoSEQ multiplex PCR, and the TCRdb table lists in-frame clones only, not all of them. The data contain 200,000 to 300,000 clones, around nine tenths of them singletons. The germline V gene encodes CDR1 SGHNT and CDR2 YYREEE (reference sequence). The CDR3 length is 16 residues. J gave up 2 bases and V 0 bases, and 6 bases lay outside the gene matches. This clonotype originated in a man aged 25 to 40 with COVID-19, enrolled during active disease. The sample taken for sequencing was peripheral blood. This chain uses TRBV5-4 with TRBJ2-3; 7 bases line up with TRBD2. CDR3 region: CASSLVVGGYTDTQYF. The CDR3 region has the DNA TGTGCCAGCAGCTTGGTTGTCGGGGGGTACACAGATACGCAGTATTTT.